The clone carrying this T cell receptor beta chain has at least ten counts. Its target is not known. The record originates from a study of identical twins. Study outcomes and limitations: Cross-sectional statistical analysis was relied on for the conclusions, without the same donors being followed. Compared with models, monozygotic twins showed more out-of-frame TCR alpha sharing.

A template switching step contributed a universal primer site, while unique molecular identifiers were present in the cDNA. From the 5' RACE reads, TCRdb called clonotypes with MiXCR, one entry per CDR3 protein. The sample holds 400,000 to 500,000 distinct CDR3 sequences, approximately 17% seen once. CDR1 is SGHRS, CDR2 YFSETQ, per germline. V shed 0 bases and J 5 bases; nucleotides not matched to a gene: 8. This CDR3 is 16 amino acids long. The rearrangement uses TRBV5-1 and TRBJ2-3; 8 bases are a match to TRBD2. The specimen was naive T cells sorted from blood. The origin of this receptor is a man aged 45-65 years in good health. Here the CDR3 DNA reads TGCGCCAGCAGCTTGGCCCCAGCGGGAGTGGGAGATACGCAGTATTTT. The encoded protein is CASSLAPAGVGDTQYF.